The count of the clone carrying this TCR beta chain is one. Unmatched junction bases numbered 10, after V lost 1 base and J lost 3 bases. From germline, CDR1 is SGHTA and CDR2 FQGNSA. The CDR3 contains 17 residues. This record comes from a study of blood T cells in healthy people across ages. Alongside a J-beta primer mix, a sample-barcoded 5' primer served in a second PCR lasting about 7 to 12 cycles. TCRdb processed the 5' RACE reads anew with MiXCR; each CDR3 protein has one entry. Of fewer than 800,000 distinct CDR3 sequences in the sample, about half were seen once. Whenever a sample was processed, at least 6 million PBMCs were isolated.

This receptor was obtained from a woman aged 55-75 years in good health. V and J are TRBV7-2 and TRBJ2-3; TRBD2 matches at 7 bases. The specimen sequenced was blood. The CDR3 DNA follows: TGTGCCAGCAGCTTAGGGAGACTAGTGGGAGGGACAGATACGCAGTATTTT. Translation gives CASSLGRLVGGTDTQYF.